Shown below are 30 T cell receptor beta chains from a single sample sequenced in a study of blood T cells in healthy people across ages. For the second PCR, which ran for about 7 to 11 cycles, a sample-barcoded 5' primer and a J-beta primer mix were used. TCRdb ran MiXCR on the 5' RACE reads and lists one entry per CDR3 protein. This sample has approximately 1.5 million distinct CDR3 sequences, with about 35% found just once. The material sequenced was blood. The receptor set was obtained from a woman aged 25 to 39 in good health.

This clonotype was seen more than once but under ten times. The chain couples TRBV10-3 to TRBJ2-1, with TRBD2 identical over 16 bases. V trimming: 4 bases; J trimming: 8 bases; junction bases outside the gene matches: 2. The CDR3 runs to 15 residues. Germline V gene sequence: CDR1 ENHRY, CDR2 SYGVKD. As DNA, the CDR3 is TGTGCCATCAGTGTCGGGACTAGCGGGAGGGATGAGCAGTTCTTC. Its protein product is CAISVGTSGRDEQFF.

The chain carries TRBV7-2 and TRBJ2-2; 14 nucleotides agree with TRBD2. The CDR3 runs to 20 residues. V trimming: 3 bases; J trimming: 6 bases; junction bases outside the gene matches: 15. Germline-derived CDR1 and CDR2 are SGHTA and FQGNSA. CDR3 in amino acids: CASSLRIRLAGGPRSGELFF. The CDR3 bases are TGTGCCAGCAGCTTGAGGATCCGACTAGCGGGGGGGCCAAGGTCCGGGGAGCTGTTTTTT.

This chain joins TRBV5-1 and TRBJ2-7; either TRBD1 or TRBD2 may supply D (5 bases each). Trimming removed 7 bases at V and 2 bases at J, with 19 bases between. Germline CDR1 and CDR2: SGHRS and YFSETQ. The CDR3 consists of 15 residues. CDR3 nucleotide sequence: TGCGCCAGCGGGACCGGACCTTTGGGCACCTACGAGCAGTACTTC. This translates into CASGTGPLGTYEQYF.

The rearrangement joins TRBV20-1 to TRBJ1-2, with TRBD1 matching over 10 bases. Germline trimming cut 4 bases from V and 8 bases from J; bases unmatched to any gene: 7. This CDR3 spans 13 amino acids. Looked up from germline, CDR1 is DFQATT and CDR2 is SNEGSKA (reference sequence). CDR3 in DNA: TGCAGTGCTAAGCAGACAGGGGGCGCAGGCTACACCTTC. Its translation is CSAKQTGGAGYTF.

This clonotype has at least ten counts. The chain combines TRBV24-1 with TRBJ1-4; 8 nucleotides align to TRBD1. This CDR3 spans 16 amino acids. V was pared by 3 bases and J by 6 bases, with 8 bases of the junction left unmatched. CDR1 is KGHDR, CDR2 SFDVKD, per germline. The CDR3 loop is CATSDGLGTGDEKLFF. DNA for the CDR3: TGTGCCACCAGTGATGGCTTAGGGACAGGAGATGAAAAACTGTTTTTT.

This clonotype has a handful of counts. CDR3 sequence reads: CAISRGGDRSTDTQYF. Here the CDR3 DNA reads TGTGCCATCAGTAGGGGGGGTGATAGGAGCACAGATACGCAGTATTTT. The chain couples TRBV10-3 to TRBJ2-3; D perhaps matches TRBD2 (7 bases). CDR1 is ENHRY, CDR2 SYGVKD, per germline. The CDR3 length is 16 residues. Deletions cut 5 bases from V and 0 bases from J, with 15 bases between.

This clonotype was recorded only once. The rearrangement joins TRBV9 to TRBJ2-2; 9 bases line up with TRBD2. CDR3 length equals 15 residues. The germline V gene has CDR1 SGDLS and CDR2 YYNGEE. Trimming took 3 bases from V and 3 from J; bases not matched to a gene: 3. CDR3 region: CASSDGGRDTGELFF. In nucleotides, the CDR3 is TGTGCCAGCAGCGATGGCGGGAGGGACACCGGGGAGCTGTTTTTT.

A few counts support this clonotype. The CDR3: CASSLIGRYEQYF. CDR3 nucleotide sequence: TGTGCCAGCAGTTTAATAGGGCGCTACGAGCAGTACTTC. The gene calls are TRBV12-3 or TRBV12-4 and TRBJ2-4; D remains unclear. The DNA matches TRBJ2-7 better at its end, which makes the J call doubtful. CDR3 length equals 13 residues.

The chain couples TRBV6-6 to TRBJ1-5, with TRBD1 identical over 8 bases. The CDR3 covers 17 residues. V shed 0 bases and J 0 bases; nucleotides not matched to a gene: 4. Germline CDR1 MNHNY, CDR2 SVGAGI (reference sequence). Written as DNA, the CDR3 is TGTGCCAGCAGTTACTCGGGGGACAGGCTTAGCAATCAGCCCCAGCATTTT. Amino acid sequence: CASSYSGDRLSNQPQHF.

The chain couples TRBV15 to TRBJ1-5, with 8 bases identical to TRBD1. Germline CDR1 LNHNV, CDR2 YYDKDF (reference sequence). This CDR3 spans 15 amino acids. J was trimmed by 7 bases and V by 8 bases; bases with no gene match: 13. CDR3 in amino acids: CATSAGGSIEQPQHF. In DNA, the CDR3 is TGTGCCACCTCTGCAGGGGGCTCTATAGAACAGCCCCAGCATTTT.

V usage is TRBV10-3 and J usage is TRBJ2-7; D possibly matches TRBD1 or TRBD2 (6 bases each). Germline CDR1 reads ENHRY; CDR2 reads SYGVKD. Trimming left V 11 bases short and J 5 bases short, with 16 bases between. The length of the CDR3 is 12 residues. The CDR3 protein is CASGASGNEQYF. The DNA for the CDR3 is TGTGCCTCGGGGGCAAGCGGAAACGAGCAGTACTTC.

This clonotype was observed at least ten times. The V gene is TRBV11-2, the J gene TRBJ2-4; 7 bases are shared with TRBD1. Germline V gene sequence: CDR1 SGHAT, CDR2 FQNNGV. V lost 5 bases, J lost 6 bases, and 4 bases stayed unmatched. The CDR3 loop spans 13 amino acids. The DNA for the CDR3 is TGTGCCAGCAGCCCCGGGACAGCAAACATTCAGTACTTC. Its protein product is CASSPGTANIQYF.

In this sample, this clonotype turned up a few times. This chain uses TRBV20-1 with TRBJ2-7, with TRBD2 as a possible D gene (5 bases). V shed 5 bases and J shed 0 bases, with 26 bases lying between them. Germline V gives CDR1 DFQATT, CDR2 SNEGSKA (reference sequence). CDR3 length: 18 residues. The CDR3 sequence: CSASGVGRSKESSYEQYF. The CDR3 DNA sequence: TGCAGTGCTTCCGGAGTAGGGAGATCCAAAGAAAGCTCCTACGAGCAGTACTTC.

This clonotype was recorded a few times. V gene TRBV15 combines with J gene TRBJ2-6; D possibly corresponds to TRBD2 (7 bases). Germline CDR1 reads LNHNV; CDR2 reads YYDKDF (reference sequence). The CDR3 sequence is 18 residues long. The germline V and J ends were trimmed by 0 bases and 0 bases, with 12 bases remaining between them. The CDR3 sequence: CATSRDRGRASGANVLTF. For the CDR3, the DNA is TGTGCCACCAGCAGAGATAGGGGGAGGGCCTCTGGGGCCAACGTCCTGACTTTC.

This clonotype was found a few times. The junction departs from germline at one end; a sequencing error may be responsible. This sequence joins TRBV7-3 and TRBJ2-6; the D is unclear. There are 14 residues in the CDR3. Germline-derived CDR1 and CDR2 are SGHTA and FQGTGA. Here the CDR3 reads CASNLTWGANVLTF. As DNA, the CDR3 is TGTGCCAGCAACTTAACTTGGGGGGCCAACGTCCTGACTTTC. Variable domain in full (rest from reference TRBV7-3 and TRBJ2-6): GAGVSQTPSNKVTEKGKYVELRCDPISGHTALYWYRQSLGQGPEFLIYFQGTGAADDSGLPNDRFFAVRPEGSVSTLKIQRTERGDSAVYLCASNLTWGANVLTFGAGSRLTVL.

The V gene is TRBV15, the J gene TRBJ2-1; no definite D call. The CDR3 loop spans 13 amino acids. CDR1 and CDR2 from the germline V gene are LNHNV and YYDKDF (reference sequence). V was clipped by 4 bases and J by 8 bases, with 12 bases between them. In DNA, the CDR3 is TGTGCCACCAGCATAAGGATCCACGATGAGCAGTTCTTC. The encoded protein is CATSIRIHDEQFF. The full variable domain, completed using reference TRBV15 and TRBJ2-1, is DAMVIQNPRYQVTQFGKPVTLSCSQTLNHNVMYWYQQKSSQAPKLLFHYYDKDFNNEADTPDNFQSRRPNTSFCFLDIRSPGLGDTAMYLCATSIRIHDEQFFGPGTRLTVL.

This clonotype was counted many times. The CDR3 spells CASSQSTGELFF. The CDR3 bases are TGTGCCAGCAGCCAATCCACCGGGGAGCTGTTTTTT. The chain joins TRBV4-2 to TRBJ2-2, with no clear D. CDR1 and CDR2 from the germline V gene are LGHNA and YNFKEQ. Trimming pared 2 bases from V and 4 bases from J, leaving 2 bases between. The CDR3 runs to 12 residues.

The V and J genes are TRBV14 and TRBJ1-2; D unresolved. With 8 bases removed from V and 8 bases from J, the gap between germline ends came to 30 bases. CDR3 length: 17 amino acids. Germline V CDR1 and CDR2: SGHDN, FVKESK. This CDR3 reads CASGLGLIDYWVGGYTF. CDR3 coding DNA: TGTGCCAGCGGCCTTGGACTGATTGATTACTGGGTTGGGGGCTACACCTTC.

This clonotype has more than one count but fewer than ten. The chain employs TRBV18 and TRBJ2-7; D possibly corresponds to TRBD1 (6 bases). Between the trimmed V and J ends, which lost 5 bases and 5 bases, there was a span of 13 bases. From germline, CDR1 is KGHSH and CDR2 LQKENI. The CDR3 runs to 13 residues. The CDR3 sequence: CASSFTGFDEQYF. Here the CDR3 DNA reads TGTGCCAGCTCATTTACAGGGTTTGACGAGCAGTACTTC. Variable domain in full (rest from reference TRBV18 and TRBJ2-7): NAGVMQNPRHLVRRRGQEARLRCSPMKGHSHVYWYRQLPEEGLKFMVYLQKENIIDESGMPKERFSAEFPKEGPSILRIQQVVRGDSAAYFCASSFTGFDEQYFGPGTRLTVT.

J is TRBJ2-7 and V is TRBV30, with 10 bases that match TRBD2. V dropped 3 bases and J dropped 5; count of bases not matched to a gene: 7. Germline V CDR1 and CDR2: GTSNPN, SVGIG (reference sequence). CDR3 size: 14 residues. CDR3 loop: CAWSRVAGGHEQYF. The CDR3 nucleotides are TGTGCCTGGAGCCGGGTAGCGGGAGGACACGAGCAGTACTTC.

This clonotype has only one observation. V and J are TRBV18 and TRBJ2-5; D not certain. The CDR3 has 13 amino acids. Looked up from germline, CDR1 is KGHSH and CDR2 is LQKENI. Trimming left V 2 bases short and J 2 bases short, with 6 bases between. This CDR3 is CASSPEAQETQYF. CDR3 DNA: TGTGCCAGCTCACCAGAAGCTCAAGAGACCCAGTACTTC.

CDR3 sequence reads: CSAREAGRGYNEQFF. Written as DNA, the CDR3 is TGCAGTGCTAGAGAAGCCGGGAGAGGGTACAATGAGCAGTTCTTC. V usage is TRBV20-1 and J usage is TRBJ2-1, with D tentatively TRBD2 (6 bases). The V gene lost 0 bases and the J gene lost 4 bases, with 13 bases spanning the gap. The CDR3 has 15 residues. The germline gives CDR1 DFQATT, CDR2 SNEGSKA (reference sequence).

The CDR3 DNA follows: TGTGCCAGCAGCCAAGGGTTTGGACTAGCGTTGGATACGCAGTATTTT. Amino acid sequence: CASSQGFGLALDTQYF. The chain is built from TRBV4-2 and TRBJ2-3, with 9 positions matching TRBD2. From germline, CDR1 is LGHNA and CDR2 YNFKEQ. The CDR3 covers 16 residues. V shed 1 base, J shed 6 bases, and the junction held 8 bases outside the gene matches.

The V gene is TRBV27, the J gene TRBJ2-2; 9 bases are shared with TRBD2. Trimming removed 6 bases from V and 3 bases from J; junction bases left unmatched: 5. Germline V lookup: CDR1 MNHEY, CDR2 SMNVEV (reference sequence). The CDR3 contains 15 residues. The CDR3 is CASRSSGAYTGELFF. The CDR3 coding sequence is TGTGCCAGCAGATCTAGCGGGGCCTACACCGGGGAGCTGTTTTTT.

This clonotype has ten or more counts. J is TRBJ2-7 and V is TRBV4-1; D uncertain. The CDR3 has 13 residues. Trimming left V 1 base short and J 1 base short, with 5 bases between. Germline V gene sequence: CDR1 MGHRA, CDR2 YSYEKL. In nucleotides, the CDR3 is TGCGCCAGCAGCCAAGGGGGTTCCTACGAGCAGTACTTC. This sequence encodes CASSQGGSYEQYF.

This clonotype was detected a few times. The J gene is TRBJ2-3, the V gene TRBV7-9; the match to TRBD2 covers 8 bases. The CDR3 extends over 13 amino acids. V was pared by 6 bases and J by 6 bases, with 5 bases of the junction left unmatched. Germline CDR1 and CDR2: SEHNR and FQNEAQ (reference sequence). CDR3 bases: TGTGCCAGCAGAGGACTAGCTCTGGATACGCAGTATTTT. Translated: CASRGLALDTQYF.

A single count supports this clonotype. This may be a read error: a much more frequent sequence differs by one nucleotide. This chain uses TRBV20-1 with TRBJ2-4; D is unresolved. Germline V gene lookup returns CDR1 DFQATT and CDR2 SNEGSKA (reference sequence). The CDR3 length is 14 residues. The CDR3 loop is CSAIHGIAKNIQCF. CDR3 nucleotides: TGCAGTGCTATACACGGAATAGCCAAAAACATTCAGTGCTTC.

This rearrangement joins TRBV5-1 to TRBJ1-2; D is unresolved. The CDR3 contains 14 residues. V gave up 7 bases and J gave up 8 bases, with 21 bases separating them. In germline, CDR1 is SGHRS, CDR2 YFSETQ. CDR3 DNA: TGCGCCAGCGCTTCGACGGGGTTCCAACGCGGCTACACCTTC. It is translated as CASASTGFQRGYTF.

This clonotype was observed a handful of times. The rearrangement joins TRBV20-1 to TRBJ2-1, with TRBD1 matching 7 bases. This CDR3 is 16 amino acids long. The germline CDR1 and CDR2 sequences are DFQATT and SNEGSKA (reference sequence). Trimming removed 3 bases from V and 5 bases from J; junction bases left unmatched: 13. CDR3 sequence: CSARGTDTWADNEQFF. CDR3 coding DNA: TGCAGTGCTAGGGGGACAGATACCTGGGCCGACAATGAGCAGTTCTTC.

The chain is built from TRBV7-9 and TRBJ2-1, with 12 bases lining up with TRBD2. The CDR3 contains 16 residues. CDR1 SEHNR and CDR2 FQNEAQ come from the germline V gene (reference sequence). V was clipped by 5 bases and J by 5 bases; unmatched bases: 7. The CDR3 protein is CASSLRTSGKNNEQFF. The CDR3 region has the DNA TGTGCCAGCAGCCTTAGGACTAGCGGGAAAAACAATGAGCAGTTCTTC.